These 27 T cell receptor beta chains share one sample of origin, sequenced in a study of tumor and adjacent non-tumor tissue in lung cancer (dated by TCRdb to the late 2010s). RNA was isolated from bulk, unsorted tissue, and RNA quality was assessed with a NanoDrop ND-1000 and an Agilent 2100. The protocol used for the library was multiplex PCR. The instrument given in TCRdb is Illumina HiSeq 2500. TCRbeta libraries were constructed through three rounds of nested PCR with primers (Table S4) according to protocols modified from ARM-PCR. TCRdb passed the public sequencing reads through fastp at Q25 and MiXCR, retaining productive beta sequences. When rows share a CDR3 protein, they turn into one entry using the most common DNA and genes. The sample profile shows tens of thousands of distinct CDR3 sequences; approximately 70% of them were found once. 15% to 20% of the sample is in the top ten clones.

Sample: lung tumor tissue. The receptors shown here come from a man aged 60-69 years with non-small cell lung cancer.

Worth noting for this clonotype: An end of the junction does not agree with germline; a read error may underlie this. The gene calls are TRBV20-1 and TRBJ2-3; 9 bases fit TRBD2. Germline loops: CDR1 DFQATT, CDR2 SNEGSKA (reference sequence). CDR3 length: 15 residues. The CDR3 nucleotides are TGCAGTGCCTCTTGCGGGAGGGCCGGGGTAGATAGGCAGTATTTT. Encoded protein: CSASCGRAGVDRQYF.

Remarks on this clonotype: The conserved phenylalanine or tryptophan is not found at the CDR3 terminus, so this likely reflects a read error. V gene TRBV29-1 combines with J gene TRBJ1-1; D is uncertain. V was trimmed by 8 bases and J by 8 bases, leaving 24 bases between them. This CDR3 contains 14 residues. Germline V gene lookup returns CDR1 SQVTM and CDR2 ANQGSEA. CDR3 in DNA: TGCAGCCCCTCTGTGCCGGGTTTAGGAGGCGAAGCTTTCATT. It codes for CSPSVPGLGGEAFI.

This clonotype was observed a handful of times. V usage is TRBV20-1 and J usage is TRBJ2-1; 13 positions agree with TRBD2. CDR3 length: 16 amino acids. V gave up 0 bases and J gave up 13 bases; unmatched junction bases: 12. The germline gives CDR1 DFQATT, CDR2 SNEGSKA (reference sequence). Written as DNA, the CDR3 is TGCAGTGCTAGAGATGCACAAGGACTAGCGGGAGAAGTCCAGTTCTTC. Its protein is CSARDAQGLAGEVQFF.

A word on this clonotype: One end of the junction does not line up with germline, which may come from a read error. The chain is built from TRBV11-1 and TRBJ2-2; 7 nucleotides match TRBD1. Germline CDR1 SGHAT, CDR2 FQDESV (reference sequence). There are 15 residues in the CDR3. CDR3 protein: CASSNRGENTGELSF. The CDR3 DNA reads TGTGCCAGCAGCAACAGGGGAGAGAACACCGGGGAGCTATCTTTT.

This clonotype has only a few counts. A much larger clonotype is one base distant, so this may be a read error. The gene calls are TRBV29-1 and TRBJ2-1, with a tentative D call TRBD2 (5 bases). This CDR3 contains 16 residues. V was pared by 0 bases and J by 9 bases, with 21 bases between. The germline V gene has CDR1 SQVTM and CDR2 ANQGSEA. The CDR3 is CSVEDLQRRNNGEQFF. CDR3 nucleotide sequence: TGCAGCGTTGAAGATCTTCAACGGAGGAACAATGGTGAGCAGTTCTTC.

This clonotype was observed many times. The chain couples TRBV6-5 to TRBJ2-2; tentative D call: TRBD1 (6 bases). The V gene lost 2 bases and the J gene lost 7 bases, with 11 bases spanning the gap. Germline assignment: CDR1 MNHEY and CDR2 SVGAGI. The CDR3 length is 14 residues. The CDR3 DNA reads TGTGCCAGCAGTTACCAACAGGGTGTCGGGGAGCTGTTTTTT. It translates to CASSYQQGVGELFF.

V and J are TRBV6-6 and TRBJ2-6, with 12 bases aligning to TRBD1. This CDR3 contains 17 residues. With 5 bases clipped from V and 8 bases from J, the junction kept 10 bases outside the gene matches. The germline CDR1 and CDR2 sequences are MNHNY and SVGAGI (reference sequence). CDR3 sequence reads: CASSGTGGGSGTNVLTF. The CDR3 nucleotides are TGTGCCAGCAGTGGGACAGGGGGCGGCTCCGGGACCAACGTCCTGACTTTC.

As concerns this clonotype: Given the absence of the conserved phenylalanine or tryptophan at the CDR3 end, a read error is likely. The CDR3 region has the DNA TGCTCCAATCCCCTTTTCGGTCCTTACAATGAACAGTTCTTA. Translation gives CSNPLFGPYNEQFL. V usage is TRBV4-1 and J usage is TRBJ2-1, with D unresolved. Germline CDR1 reads MGHRA; CDR2 reads YSYEKL. This CDR3 is 14 amino acids long.

The chain combines TRBV4-3 with TRBJ1-5; no firm D call. The ends were cut back, 4 bases at V and 7 bases at J, with 11 bases in the middle. Germline CDR1 and CDR2: LGHNA and YSLEER. CDR3 length: 13 amino acids. The CDR3 DNA is TGCGCCAGCAGCCCGCAGAAAGGGCAGCCCCAGCATTTT. Translated, it gives CASSPQKGQPQHF.

Comment on this clonotype: Mismatch with germline at one junction end may stem from a read error. The chain links TRBV29-1 to TRBJ2-1, with a tentative D call TRBD1 (6 bases). CDR1 is SQVTM, CDR2 ANQGSEA, per germline. This CDR3 contains 13 residues. The CDR3 is CSLVRGAYNEQFF. The CDR3 DNA is TGCAGCCTTGTCAGGGGAGCCTATAATGAGCAGTTCTTC.

This clonotype was detected only once. This clone may be a read error of a much larger clone one base away. The V call is TRBV2, the J call TRBJ1-5, with D uncertain. This CDR3 has 14 amino acids. Germline CDR1 and CDR2: SNHLY and FYNNEI. V dropped 11 bases and J dropped 2 bases, with 16 bases sitting between them. The CDR3 nucleotides read TGTGCCGGCGCTCGGGGAGAGGGCAATCAGCCCCAGCATTTT. This translates into CAGARGEGNQPQHF. The full variable domain, in which reference TRBV2 and TRBJ1-5 provide the parts outside the CDR3, is EPEVTQTPSHQVTQMGQEVILRCVPISNHLYFYWYRQILGQKVEFLVSFYNNEISEKSEIFDDQFSVERPDGSNFTLKIRSTKLEDSAMYFCAGARGEGNQPQHFGDGTRLSIL.

This clonotype was counted a few times. The conserved phenylalanine or tryptophan normally closing the CDR3 is absent here, so this likely arose from a read error. The DNA is left out, because the CDR3 cannot be placed on it with certainty; the CDR3 is given as TCRdb lists it. The rearrangement uses TRBV6-6 and TRBJ1-5; the table's D call, TRBD1, was not checked against the DNA. CDR1 and CDR2 from the germline V gene are MNHNY and SVGAGI (reference sequence). Both ends counted, the CDR3 spans 16 residues. CDR3: CASSKGTDYSNQPQHL.

Concerning this clonotype itself: A much larger clone differs from this one at a single base, so this may be a read error. This chain connects TRBV5-1 to TRBJ2-5, with D perhaps being TRBD1 or TRBD2 (5 bases each). CDR1 and CDR2 from the germline V gene are SGHRS and YFSETQ. CDR3 length: 17 residues. The V end was cut by 1 base, the J end by 2 bases, with 18 bases between. CDR3 in amino acids: CASSLQVSGRGQETQYF. The CDR3 region has the DNA TGCGCCAGCAGCTTGCAGGTCTCAGGGAGAGGACAAGAGACCCAGTACTTC.

This clonotype has a single count. The chain links TRBV20-1 to TRBJ1-1; 7 bases match TRBD1. Germline lookup yields CDR1 DFQATT and CDR2 SNEGSKA (reference sequence). The V gene end was trimmed by 1 base and the J gene end by 1 base; junction bases not matched to a gene: 0. This CDR3 contains 13 residues. CDR3 DNA sequence: TGCAGTGCTAGAGGGACAGGGAACACTGAAGCTTTCTTT. Its protein product is CSARGTGNTEAFF.

Comments on this clonotype: A read error may account for a junction end that differs from germline. The rearrangement joins TRBV20-1 to TRBJ2-1, with 9 bases that match TRBD2. Germline V gene sequence: CDR1 DFQATT, CDR2 SNEGSKA (reference sequence). This CDR3 has 14 residues. As DNA, the CDR3 is TGCAGTGTTAGAGAGCGGGGGGAAAGGGGTGAGCAGTTCTTC. Its protein product is CSVRERGERGEQFF.

This clonotype came up once. As the CDR3 is not closed by the conserved phenylalanine or tryptophan, this likely results from a read error. The chain is built from TRBV11-3 and TRBJ2-7; D is possibly TRBD1 (5 bases). Trimming pared 2 bases from V and 3 bases from J, leaving 14 bases between. The CDR3 is made up of 15 amino acids. The germline V gene has CDR1 SGHNT and CDR2 YENEEA. The CDR3 DNA is TGTGCCAGCAGCTTAATAGGCCAGGGCTTCTACGAGCAGTACATC. Encoded protein: CASSLIGQGFYEQYI.

Notes on this clonotype: In this CDR3 the conserved last residue, phenylalanine or tryptophan, is missing, so a read error is likely. The chain recombines TRBV10-3 with TRBJ2-5; 7 bases fit TRBD2. Germline CDR1 ENHRY, CDR2 SYGVKD. This CDR3 comprises 14 residues. Unmatched junction bases numbered 5, after V lost 3 bases and J lost 4 bases. CDR3 sequence (DNA): TGTGCCATCAGTGAATCTAGCGGTCGAGAGACCCAGTACTTA. It is translated as CAISESSGRETQYL.

On this clonotype: A read error may account for a junction end that differs from germline. This chain links TRBV12-3 or TRBV12-4 with TRBJ2-3, with D perhaps TRBD2 (6 bases). The CDR3 sequence is 17 residues long. CDR3 sequence reads: CASNYGTFVASIDTQFF. The CDR3, as DNA: TGTGCCAGCAATTACGGGACTTTTGTGGCTAGCATAGATACGCAGTTTTTT.

This clonotype was recorded many times. At one of its ends the junction is not consistent with the germline gene, which may arise from a read error. The rearrangement uses TRBV20-1 and TRBJ2-7; tentative D call: TRBD1 (6 bases). The germline V gene has CDR1 DFQATT and CDR2 SNEGSKA (reference sequence). This CDR3 spans 13 amino acids. The CDR3 DNA sequence: TGCAGTACTAGACAGGAAAGCTCCTACGAGCAGTACTTC. Translated: CSTRQESSYEQYF.

The V and J genes are TRBV11-1 and TRBJ2-7; possibly TRBD2 for D (6 bases). Germline values: CDR1 SGHAT, CDR2 FQDESV (reference sequence). The V and J ends lost 3 bases and 2 bases respectively, with 11 bases between them. CDR3 length: 14 residues. CDR3 sequence reads: CASSFRSGAYEQYF. The CDR3 DNA reads TGTGCCAGCAGCTTTCGTAGCGGCGCCTACGAGCAGTACTTC.

Concerning this clonotype itself: Germline and junction disagree at one end, which may indicate a read error. The rearrangement uses TRBV29-1 and TRBJ1-2, with D tentatively TRBD1 (5 bases). CDR3 length: 15 amino acids. Germline CDR1 and CDR2: SQVTM and ANQGSEA. CDR3 region: CSVEDRGNRFYDYTF. DNA for the CDR3: TGCAGCGTTGAAGATCGGGGCAACCGCTTCTATGACTACACCTTC.

This clonotype was detected many times. The chain carries TRBV5-6 and TRBJ1-5, with D perhaps matching TRBD1 (6 bases). CDR1 is SGHDT and CDR2 is YYEEEE in the germline V gene. This CDR3 contains 16 residues. V lost 4 bases and J lost 0, with 14 bases in between. The DNA for the CDR3 is TGTGCCAGCAGCGCGGCCACGGGACATAGCAATCAGCCCCAGCATTTT. It specifies CASSAATGHSNQPQHF.

A note on this clonotype: The final CDR3 position lacks the conserved phenylalanine or tryptophan, pointing to a likely read error. The DNA is omitted, as the CDR3 cannot be located on it reliably, and the CDR3 follows TCRdb's listing. The chain recombines TRBV11-3 with TRBJ2-7; the table's TRBD1 call for D was not verified on the DNA. Germline loops: CDR1 SGHNT, CDR2 YENEEA. Including both end residues, the CDR3 is 15 amino acids long. The CDR3 is CVSSLDGTSSYEEYL.

This clonotype was counted at least ten times. The genes are TRBV4-2 and TRBJ1-2; D not certain. From germline, CDR1 is LGHNA and CDR2 YNFKEQ. This CDR3 region has 15 residues. V dropped 4 bases and J dropped 1 base, with 13 bases sitting between them. CDR3 sequence (DNA): TGTGCCAGCAGCCCGCCGCCTGGGGTTAACTATGGCTACACCTTC. Translated: CASSPPPGVNYGYTF.

This clonotype occurred once. The germline gene is not matched at one end of the junction; a read error may be the cause. The chain joins TRBV6-1 to TRBJ2-5; possibly TRBD1 for D (6 bases). CDR1 and CDR2 (germline): MNHNS, SASEGT. There are 15 residues in the CDR3. The CDR3 DNA sequence: TGTGCCGGCAGTGAATGGGGGCGGTACCAAGAGACCCATTACTTC. Its translation: CAGSEWGRYQETHYF.

As concerns this clonotype: This sequence may be a read error, since a much larger clone differs from it by one base. This chain links TRBV20-1 with TRBJ1-3; 10 nucleotides match TRBD1. The CDR3 has 15 amino acids. Germline-derived CDR1 and CDR2 are DFQATT and SNEGSKA (reference sequence). The CDR3 coding sequence is TGCAGTGCTAGCACAGACAGGGGGCGAGGAAACGCCATATATTTT. Its translation is CSASTDRGRGNAIYF.

The V call is TRBV11-2, the J call TRBJ2-5; 7 positions agree with TRBD2. The CDR3 totals 14 residues. Looked up from germline, CDR1 is SGHAT and CDR2 is FQNNGV. V lost 3 bases and J lost 4; bases outside the gene matches: 5. Here the CDR3 DNA reads TGTGCCAGCAGCTTTTCGGGGGGACGAGAGACCCAGTACTTC. Encoded protein: CASSFSGGRETQYF.